These T cell receptor beta chains were read from a single sample in a study of blood T cell repertoires in COVID-19. TCRdb's table, derived via immunoSEQ multiplex PCR, lists solely in-frame clones and lacks some. This table holds about 160,000 clones, less than 90% found once. The material sequenced was peripheral blood. These receptors came from a woman in her seventies with acute or convalescent COVID-19. Both conserved end residues are part of each CDR3. D genes are given only for firm matches. Rows may omit the clone size; those that give it use once, few, many or a size class.

J: TRBJ2-5; size: NA; V: TRBV3-1/TRBV3-2; length: 18; D: TRBD2; CDR3: CASSHTGTSGGATLTQYF; DNA: TGTGCCAGCAGCCACACCGGGACTAGCGGGGGGGCCACGCTGACCCAGTACTTC
J: TRBJ1-2; size: NA; V: TRBV5-5; length: 15; D: TRBD1; CDR3: CASSTDRITGDGYTF; DNA: TGTGCCAGCAGCACAGACAGGATTACAGGGGACGGCTACACCTTC
J: TRBJ2-7; size: NA; V: TRBV6-5; length: 14; D: NA; CDR3: CASTSGTFSYEQYF; DNA: TGTGCCAGCACCTCCGGGACTTTCTCCTACGAGCAGTACTTC
J: TRBJ2-1; size: once; V: TRBV6-2/TRBV6-3; length: 15; D: TRBD2; CDR3: CASSTPLAGRNEQFF; DNA: TGTGCCAGCAGTACCCCCCTAGCGGGTCGCAATGAGCAGTTCTTC
J: TRBJ1-6; size: NA; V: TRBV7-9; length: 12; D: NA; CDR3: CASSLGASPLHF; DNA: TGTGCCAGCAGCTTAGGAGCTTCACCCCTCCACTTT
J: TRBJ1-1; size: NA; V: TRBV11-2; length: 15; D: NA; CDR3: CASSPTSGGNTEAFF; DNA: TGTGCCAGCAGTCCGACGTCGGGGGGGAACACTGAAGCTTTCTTT
J: TRBJ2-7; size: NA; V: TRBV5-6; length: 12; D: NA; CDR3: CASSRWGHEQYF; DNA: TGTGCCAGCAGCCGATGGGGGCACGAGCAGTACTTC
J: TRBJ2-7; size: NA; V: TRBV11-2; length: 12; D: NA; CDR3: CASSLDSLEQYF; DNA: TGTGCCAGCAGCTTAGATTCCCTCGAGCAGTACTTC
J: TRBJ1-1; size: NA; V: TRBV27; length: 14; D: NA; CDR3: CASSLRERDTEAFF; DNA: TGTGCCAGCAGTCTCCGGGAGAGGGACACTGAAGCTTTCTTT
J: TRBJ2-1; size: NA; V: TRBV4-1; length: 13; D: NA; CDR3: CASSQDPVNEQFF; DNA: TGCGCCAGCAGCCAAGATCCTGTCAATGAGCAGTTCTTC
J: TRBJ1-6; size: NA; V: TRBV6-1; length: 15; D: NA; CDR3: CASSEAQLYNSPLHF; DNA: TGTGCCAGCAGTGAAGCACAGCTCTATAATTCACCCCTCCACTTT
J: TRBJ1-2; size: NA; V: TRBV10-3; length: 13; D: TRBD1; CDR3: CAISGQGVGGYTF; DNA: TGTGCCATCTCGGGACAGGGGGTTGGTGGCTACACCTTC
J: TRBJ1-1; size: NA; V: TRBV18; length: 11; D: NA; CDR3: CASSPVSEAFF; DNA: TGTGCCAGCTCACCCGTATCCGAAGCTTTCTTT
J: TRBJ2-5; size: NA; V: TRBV2; length: 11; D: NA; CDR3: CASSAEETQYF; DNA: TGTGCCAGCAGTGCGGAAGAGACCCAGTACTTC
J: TRBJ2-1; size: NA; V: TRBV5-1; length: 15; D: NA; CDR3: CASSTPLSSYNEQFF; DNA: TGCGCCAGTTCGACTCCTCTTAGCTCCTACAATGAGCAGTTCTTC
J: TRBJ1-5; size: NA; V: TRBV19; length: 14; D: NA; CDR3: CASSIVEINQPQHF; DNA: TGTGCCAGTAGTATAGTTGAGATTAATCAGCCCCAGCATTTT
J: TRBJ1-5; size: NA; V: TRBV4-3; length: 14; D: NA; CDR3: CASSQDWGGQPQHF; DNA: TGCGCCAGCAGCCAAGATTGGGGGGGACAGCCCCAGCATTTT
J: TRBJ1-5; size: NA; V: TRBV19; length: 19; D: TRBD1; CDR3: CASSIEGTATDLLNQPQHF; DNA: TGTGCCAGTAGTATCGAGGGGACAGCGACGGATCTCCTCAATCAGCCCCAGCATTTT
J: TRBJ2-7; size: NA; V: TRBV2; length: 13; D: TRBD2; CDR3: CASRRGGAYEQYF; DNA: TGTGCCAGCAGACGGGGGGGAGCCTACGAGCAGTACTTC
J: TRBJ1-2; size: NA; V: TRBV4-3; length: 19; D: TRBD1; CDR3: CASSQDSGGIGQDNYGYTF; DNA: TGCGCCAGCAGCCAAGATTCGGGTGGTATCGGACAGGATAACTATGGCTACACCTTC
J: TRBJ1-2; size: NA; V: TRBV2; length: 13; D: NA; CDR3: CATNPGANYGYTF; DNA: TGTGCCACAAACCCAGGGGCCAACTATGGCTACACCTTC
J: TRBJ2-3; size: NA; V: TRBV24-1; length: 15; D: TRBD2; CDR3: CATSDYGGGIYTQYF; DNA: TGTGCCACCAGTGATTACGGGGGAGGGATCTATACGCAGTATTTT
J: TRBJ1-6; size: NA; V: TRBV6-4; length: 15; D: NA; CDR3: CASSRVGQGNSPLHF; DNA: TGTGCCAGCAGTCGTGTAGGGCAGGGTAATTCACCCCTCCACTTT